Listed below are T cell receptor beta chains from one sample, sequenced in a study of CD8+ T cells in alopecia areata. Profiled with immunoSEQ multiplex PCR; TCRdb holds only in-frame clones, not every one. The data contain 90,000 to 130,000 clones, 45% to 70% of them seen just once; the ten biggest clones take up 20% to 25%. Sequenced input: CD8+ T cells sorted from blood. The receptors here all came from a human donor in good health. Both conserved end residues are part of each CDR3. The D gene is left open where the match is weak. Size is omitted from some rows. Given values are once, few, many or a class for expanded clones.

j_call: TRBJ2-7
clone_size: few
v_call: TRBV27
d_call: NA
cdr3_nt: TGTGCCAGCAGTTTGGGCAGCGAGGGGATCTACGAGCAGTACTTC
cdr3_aa: CASSLGSEGIYEQYF

j_call: TRBJ2-2
clone_size: once
v_call: TRBV5-1
d_call: TRBD1
cdr3_nt: TGCGCCAGCAGTCACAGGGGGACGAACACCGGGGAGCTGTTTTTT
cdr3_aa: CASSHRGTNTGELFF

j_call: TRBJ1-2
clone_size: NA
v_call: TRBV5-8
d_call: NA
cdr3_nt: TGTGCCAGCAGCTTGTATAGATTCTATGGCTACACCTTC
cdr3_aa: CASSLYRFYGYTF

j_call: TRBJ2-2
clone_size: NA
v_call: TRBV5-1
d_call: TRBD2
cdr3_nt: TGCGCCAGCAGCCTCTCTAGCGGGGGTGACACCGGGGAGCTGTTTTTT
cdr3_aa: CASSLSSGGDTGELFF

j_call: TRBJ2-2
clone_size: few
v_call: TRBV5-6
d_call: TRBD1
cdr3_nt: TGTGCCAGCAGCTTGGGGACAGGGAGTGGGGAGCTGTTTTTT
cdr3_aa: CASSLGTGSGELFF

j_call: TRBJ2-7
clone_size: NA
v_call: TRBV11-2
d_call: NA
cdr3_nt: TGTGCCAGCAGCTCTTCGGGGAGCGAGGGAGGTCGGTGGGACGAGCAGTACTTC
cdr3_aa: CASSSSGSEGGRWDEQYF

j_call: TRBJ2-5
clone_size: few
v_call: TRBV25-1
d_call: NA
cdr3_nt: TGTGCCAGCAGTGACGACAGGCTGGGAGAGACCCAGTACTTC
cdr3_aa: CASSDDRLGETQYF

j_call: TRBJ2-2
clone_size: NA
v_call: TRBV4-3
d_call: NA
cdr3_nt: TGCGCCAGCAGCCAGTTACGGTGGGGGTTCCCAATATTCGCGAACACCGGGGAGCTGTTTTTT
cdr3_aa: CASSQLRWGFPIFANTGELFF

j_call: TRBJ2-1
clone_size: once
v_call: TRBV29-1
d_call: TRBD1
cdr3_nt: TGCAGCCATGGGTCTCAGGGGGCGAATGAGCAGTTCTTC
cdr3_aa: CSHGSQGANEQFF

j_call: TRBJ2-2
clone_size: NA
v_call: TRBV2
d_call: NA
cdr3_nt: TGTGCCAGCATTAAGGGTTCCGGGGAGCTGTTTTTT
cdr3_aa: CASIKGSGELFF

j_call: TRBJ2-5
clone_size: NA
v_call: TRBV30
d_call: TRBD1
cdr3_nt: TGTGCCTGGGGGACAGGGGAGACCCAGTACTTC
cdr3_aa: CAWGTGETQYF

j_call: TRBJ2-1
clone_size: many
v_call: TRBV4-1
d_call: TRBD2
cdr3_nt: TGCGCCAGCACCCCAAGATACGGGGGGGCTGCCAATGAGCAGTTCTTC
cdr3_aa: CASTPRYGGAANEQFF

j_call: TRBJ1-6
clone_size: NA
v_call: TRBV4-2
d_call: NA
cdr3_nt: TGTGCCAGCAGCCAGGGTCCGGGGGATTCACCCCTCCACTTT
cdr3_aa: CASSQGPGDSPLHF

j_call: TRBJ2-6
clone_size: few
v_call: TRBV6-5
d_call: NA
cdr3_nt: TGTGCCAGCAGTTACTCGACGGGGGCCAACGTCCTGACTTTC
cdr3_aa: CASSYSTGANVLTF

j_call: TRBJ1-1
clone_size: few
v_call: TRBV29-1
d_call: NA
cdr3_nt: TGCAGCGTTGACAGGATTCTACTCACTGAAGCTTTCTTT
cdr3_aa: CSVDRILLTEAFF

j_call: TRBJ2-5
clone_size: NA
v_call: TRBV18
d_call: NA
cdr3_nt: TGTGCCAGCTCACCACTGGGGGAGACCCAGTACTTC
cdr3_aa: CASSPLGETQYF

j_call: TRBJ2-7
clone_size: NA
v_call: TRBV5-6
d_call: NA
cdr3_nt: TGTGCCAGCAGCTCGCAGGGTGGGGAGCAGTACTTC
cdr3_aa: CASSSQGGEQYF

j_call: TRBJ2-7
clone_size: NA
v_call: TRBV5-6
d_call: NA
cdr3_nt: TGTGCCAGCAGCTTTTACGACAGCCGGGAGCAGTACTTC
cdr3_aa: CASSFYDSREQYF

j_call: TRBJ2-3
clone_size: many
v_call: TRBV10-3
d_call: NA
cdr3_nt: TGTGCCATCAGTGACCTGAATCCCTCGGGCACAGATACGCAGTATTTT
cdr3_aa: CAISDLNPSGTDTQYF

j_call: TRBJ1-5
clone_size: NA
v_call: TRBV15
d_call: NA
cdr3_nt: TGTGCCACCAGCGCACCTAATCAGCCCCAGCATTTT
cdr3_aa: CATSAPNQPQHF

j_call: TRBJ2-6
clone_size: NA
v_call: TRBV7-6
d_call: NA
cdr3_nt: TGTGCCAGCAGCTTAGCCCCGGGTCGAGCCAACGTCCTGACTTTC
cdr3_aa: CASSLAPGRANVLTF

j_call: TRBJ2-7
clone_size: NA
v_call: TRBV13
d_call: TRBD1
cdr3_nt: TGTGCCAGCAGCGAGGGAACAGGGGGCCCCTACGAGCAGTACTTC
cdr3_aa: CASSEGTGGPYEQYF

j_call: TRBJ2-5
clone_size: few
v_call: TRBV4-2
d_call: NA
cdr3_nt: TGTGCCAGCAGCCAAGGCCAGCAAGAGACCCAGTACTTC
cdr3_aa: CASSQGQQETQYF

j_call: TRBJ2-2
clone_size: NA
v_call: TRBV9
d_call: NA
cdr3_nt: TGTGCCAGCAGCCCTGAGAACAGGGCCACCGGGGAGCTGTTTTTT
cdr3_aa: CASSPENRATGELFF

j_call: TRBJ1-2
clone_size: once
v_call: TRBV27
d_call: NA
cdr3_nt: TGTGCCAGCAGTTTTTCCCCCAAAGGTCCTGGCTACACCTTC
cdr3_aa: CASSFSPKGPGYTF

j_call: TRBJ1-1
clone_size: NA
v_call: TRBV2
d_call: TRBD1
cdr3_nt: TGTGCCAGCAGTGAAGTACAGGGGGCGAACACTGAAGCTTTCTTT
cdr3_aa: CASSEVQGANTEAFF

j_call: TRBJ1-1
clone_size: NA
v_call: TRBV19
d_call: NA
cdr3_nt: TGTGCCAGTAAATTGCGGGGCACTGAAGCTTTCTTT
cdr3_aa: CASKLRGTEAFF

j_call: TRBJ1-2
clone_size: NA
v_call: TRBV9
d_call: NA
cdr3_nt: TGTGCCACCGGGCGTTCGGGCTACACCTTC
cdr3_aa: CATGRSGYTF

j_call: TRBJ2-7
clone_size: NA
v_call: TRBV5-6
d_call: NA
cdr3_nt: TGTGCCAGCAGCTTGTCAGGTTCCGAGCAGTACTTC
cdr3_aa: CASSLSGSEQYF

j_call: TRBJ2-6
clone_size: NA
v_call: TRBV7-9
d_call: NA
cdr3_nt: TGTGCCAGCAGCTTAGGGTTTGTGTACGACTCTGGGGCCAACGTCCTGACTTTC
cdr3_aa: CASSLGFVYDSGANVLTF

j_call: TRBJ2-2
clone_size: NA
v_call: TRBV11-2
d_call: TRBD2
cdr3_nt: TGTGCCAGCAGCTTAGTGTACGGGACTAGCTCCACCGGGGAGCTGTTTTTT
cdr3_aa: CASSLVYGTSSTGELFF

j_call: TRBJ2-7
clone_size: once
v_call: TRBV7-2
d_call: NA
cdr3_nt: TGTGCCAGCACCAGGGGACGGCCGGGGCAGCTACGCTACGAGCAGTACTTC
cdr3_aa: CASTRGRPGQLRYEQYF

j_call: TRBJ1-6
clone_size: NA
v_call: TRBV11-2
d_call: NA
cdr3_nt: TGTGCCAGCAGAAATGGACCTTACCTCCACTTT
cdr3_aa: CASRNGPYLHF

j_call: TRBJ1-2
clone_size: NA
v_call: TRBV29-1
d_call: NA
cdr3_nt: TGCAGCGCCCAGACAGACTCTAACTATGGCTACACCTTC
cdr3_aa: CSAQTDSNYGYTF

j_call: TRBJ2-7
clone_size: few
v_call: TRBV7-9
d_call: NA
cdr3_nt: TGTGCCAGCAGCTTAGGCGTCTACGAGCAGTACTTC
cdr3_aa: CASSLGVYEQYF

j_call: TRBJ1-1
clone_size: NA
v_call: TRBV7-8
d_call: NA
cdr3_nt: TGTGCCAGCAGCTTAGGAGGCGACACTGAAGCTTTCTTT
cdr3_aa: CASSLGGDTEAFF

j_call: TRBJ1-6
clone_size: NA
v_call: TRBV5-1
d_call: NA
cdr3_nt: TGCGCCAGCAGCTCCCATGGGGGTTCGGGATCACCCCTCCACTTT
cdr3_aa: CASSSHGGSGSPLHF

j_call: TRBJ2-3
clone_size: NA
v_call: TRBV5-6
d_call: TRBD2
cdr3_nt: TGTGCCAGCAGCTTGGGGGCGGGGGTCCCTAACACAGATACGCAGTATTTT
cdr3_aa: CASSLGAGVPNTDTQYF

j_call: TRBJ2-5
clone_size: NA
v_call: TRBV28
d_call: TRBD1
cdr3_nt: TGTGCCAGCGTTTCGACAGGGGCCCTACAAGAGACCCAGTACTTC
cdr3_aa: CASVSTGALQETQYF

j_call: TRBJ2-2
clone_size: NA
v_call: TRBV6-1
d_call: TRBD1
cdr3_nt: TGTGCCAGCAGCGGACAGGGGGATGGCACCGGGGAGCTGTTTTTT
cdr3_aa: CASSGQGDGTGELFF